One TCR beta chain is described in this entry. The target antigen is unknown. This specimen belongs to a study of T cell responses to AZD1222 COVID-19 vaccine. Profiling relied on immunoSEQ multiplex PCR, and the TCRdb table lists in-frame clones only, not all of them. The table lists under 70,000 clones, nearly 80% of them singletons. Whole-study findings and limits: Donor demographics were predominantly white British with a female majority; clonal diversity may be underestimated.

CDR1 and CDR2 from the germline V gene are DFQATT and SNEGSKA (reference sequence). V lost 4 bases and J 9 bases, leaving 10 bases between the germline ends. CDR3 length: 11 amino acids. The material was peripheral blood, obtained 28 days after the second AZD1222 dose. The rearrangement uses TRBV20-1 and TRBJ2-1; D may be TRBD1 (6 bases). This TCR was recovered from an adult who received the AZD1222 COVID-19 vaccine. In nucleotides, the CDR3 is TGCAGTGCTATACAGGGTTTTGAGCAGTTCTTC. Amino acids: CSAIQGFEQFF.